The clone carrying this T cell receptor beta chain came up a few times. Its antigen remains unidentified. These data are taken from a study of vaccination effects on CD4 cells after COVID-19. In germline, CDR1 is MNHEY, CDR2 SVGAGI. This CDR3 is built from 16 residues. V lost 3 bases to trimming and J lost 0 bases, with 14 bases between them. Only in-frame clones appear in the TCRdb table, and some are missing; sequencing was by immunoSEQ multiplex PCR. The table shows roughly 31,000 clones, with around two thirds occurring only once. Once cultured for roughly nine days, the cells underwent separation to obtain CD4+ T cells.

The sequence came from a human donor who received a COVID-19 vaccine. The sample in question was CD4+ T cells from PBMCs cultured without peptide, obtained before COVID-19 vaccination. The chain couples TRBV6-5 to TRBJ1-2; perhaps TRBD1 as D (5 bases). CDR3 nucleotide sequence: TGTGCCAGCAGTTATTTTGGGCAGGGATCTAACTATGGCTACACCTTC. Amino acid sequence: CASSYFGQGSNYGYTF.